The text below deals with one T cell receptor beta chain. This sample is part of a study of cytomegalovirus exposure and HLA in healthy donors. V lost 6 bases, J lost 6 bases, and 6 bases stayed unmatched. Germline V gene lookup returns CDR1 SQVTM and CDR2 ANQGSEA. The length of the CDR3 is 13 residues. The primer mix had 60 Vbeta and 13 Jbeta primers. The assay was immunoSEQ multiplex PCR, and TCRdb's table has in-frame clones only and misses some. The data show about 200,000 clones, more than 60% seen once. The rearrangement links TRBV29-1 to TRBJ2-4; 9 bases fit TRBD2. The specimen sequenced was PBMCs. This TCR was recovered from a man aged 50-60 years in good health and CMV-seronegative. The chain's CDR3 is CSVGAGGRNIQYF. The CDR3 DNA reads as TGCAGCGTGGGGGCGGGAGGGAGAAACATTCAGTACTTC.